A selection of T cell receptor beta chains follows, all from one sample in a study of blood T cell repertoires in COVID-19. Assay: immunoSEQ multiplex PCR; the TCRdb copy retains only in-frame clones and omits some. Here the sample spans 150,000 to 200,000 clones, roughly three quarters being singletons. Sequenced sample: PBMCs or T cells enriched from blood (not recorded which). Receptors originate from a woman aged 45 to 65 with acute COVID-19. CDR3s include the opening cysteine and the closing phenylalanine or tryptophan. The D gene is left open where the match is weak. Clone sizes are given selectively: once, few, many, or a class where the clone is expanded.

D | J | size | V | length | DNA | CDR3
. | TRBJ1-1 | once | TRBV12-3/TRBV12-4 | 13 | TGTGCCAGCAGTTTAGGACCGGGACAACGGGCTTTCTTT | CASSLGPGQRAFF
TRBD2 | TRBJ2-1 | . | TRBV5-1 | 19 | TGCGCCAGCAGCTTGGTATTAGCGGGGGGATTGAGCTCCTACAATGAGCAGTTCTTC | CASSLVLAGGLSSYNEQFF
. | TRBJ1-2 | few | TRBV7-9 | 15 | TGTGCCAGCAGCTTAATCGGGGGAATGGACTATGGCTACACCTTC | CASSLIGGMDYGYTF
TRBD1 | TRBJ2-5 | . | TRBV19 | 15 | TGTGCCAGTAGGGCCAGACAGGGGGTCCAAGAGACCCAGTACTTC | CASRARQGVQETQYF
TRBD2 | TRBJ2-1 | . | TRBV9 | 15 | TGTGCCAGCAGCTTAGCGGGGGGGCCCTACAATGAGCAGTTCTTC | CASSLAGGPYNEQFF
. | TRBJ1-5 | . | TRBV4-3 | 17 | TGCGCCAGCAGCCAAGATTTGAAGGGGAAAGGCAATCAGCCCCAGCATTTT | CASSQDLKGKGNQPQHF
TRBD2 | TRBJ2-3 | . | TRBV28 | 17 | TGTGCCAGCAGCCGGGGACTAGCGGGGACTAGCACAGATACGCAGTATTTT | CASSRGLAGTSTDTQYF
TRBD2 | TRBJ2-3 | few | TRBV28 | 13 | TGTGCCAGCCGCGGGGGTAGCACAGATACGCAGTATTTT | CASRGGSTDTQYF
TRBD1 | TRBJ1-3 | . | TRBV6-5 | 14 | TGTGCCAGCAGACAGGGGAATAGAGGAAACACCATATATTTT | CASRQGNRGNTIYF
. | TRBJ1-2 | . | TRBV18 | 14 | TGTGCCAGCTCCGCCAGGGAAGGGAACTATGGCTACACCTTC | CASSAREGNYGYTF
TRBD1 | TRBJ1-2 | . | TRBV11-2 | 16 | TGTGCCAGCAGCTTAGACCCCCACAGGGGGCAACGCGGCTACACCTTC | CASSLDPHRGQRGYTF
. | TRBJ1-5 | few | TRBV24-1 | 16 | TGTGCCACCAGTGATTTAGGAGGGTCGGAGGATCAGCCCCAGCATTTT | CATSDLGGSEDQPQHF
. | TRBJ1-3 | . | TRBV10-3 | 14 | TGTGCCATCAGCGGGACAAATGTTGGAAACACCATATATTTT | CAISGTNVGNTIYF
. | TRBJ1-5 | . | TRBV19 | 13 | TGTGCCAGTAGTCCAGGACTCAATCAGCCCCAGCATTTT | CASSPGLNQPQHF
. | TRBJ2-1 | . | TRBV18 | 17 | TGTGCCAGCTCACCACCCTTAGATAGCGGAACCTACAATGAGCAGTTCTTC | CASSPPLDSGTYNEQFF
. | TRBJ2-2 | few | TRBV5-1 | 15 | TGCGCCAGCAAGAGAGGGGGGGAGAACACCGGGGAGCTGTTTTTT | CASKRGGENTGELFF
. | TRBJ1-3 | once | TRBV6-5 | 12 | TGTGCCAGCAGTCCGTCTGGAAACACCATATATTTT | CASSPSGNTIYF
. | TRBJ1-1 | . | TRBV6-4 | 14 | TGTGCCAGCAGTAGGCCGGGATTGAACACTGAAGCTTTCTTT | CASSRPGLNTEAFF
TRBD1 | TRBJ1-2 | few | TRBV25-1 | 14 | TGTGCCAGCAGCCCGACAGGGGGGACGGGTGGCTACACCTTC | CASSPTGGTGGYTF
. | TRBJ1-1 | . | TRBV19 | 12 | TGTGCCAGTAGTGAACAGGGATTATCCGCTTTCTTT | CASSEQGLSAFF
. | TRBJ2-2 | . | TRBV2 | 15 | TGTGCCAGCAGTGTGGGCGAACTAGAAACCGGGGAGCTGTTTTTT | CASSVGELETGELFF
. | TRBJ2-3 | . | TRBV28 | 14 | TGTGCCAGCAGTCAAACGGGGTCAGCAGATACGCAGTATTTT | CASSQTGSADTQYF
. | TRBJ2-5 | . | TRBV4-2 | 11 | TGTGCCAGCAGCCTCGGGGAGACCCAGTACTTC | CASSLGETQYF
TRBD1 | TRBJ2-2 | . | TRBV5-1 | 16 | TGCGCCAGCAGCTTGAAATCCCAGGGGGCGATCGGGGAGCTGTTTTTT | CASSLKSQGAIGELFF
TRBD1 | TRBJ2-4 | . | TRBV6-5 | 14 | TGTGCCAGCAGTAAGGGACAGGGGGGAAACATTCAGTACTTC | CASSKGQGGNIQYF
. | TRBJ1-2 | . | TRBV7-9 | 14 | TGTGCCAGCAGCTCCCCGGGAGGAAGAGATGGCTACACCTTC | CASSSPGGRDGYTF
TRBD1 | TRBJ1-2 | . | TRBV5-8 | 13 | TGTGCCAGCAGCACCGACAGGGTTGGTGGCTACACCTTC | CASSTDRVGGYTF
TRBD1 | TRBJ1-5 | . | TRBV4-2 | 16 | TGTGCCAGCAGCCAAGATCGAGCAGGGGGTTGGCAGCCCCAGCATTTT | CASSQDRAGGWQPQHF
TRBD1 | TRBJ1-2 | . | TRBV7-9 | 16 | TGTGCCAGCAGCGAGGGTTTTACAGGGGGCGACTATGGCTACACCTTC | CASSEGFTGGDYGYTF
TRBD1 | TRBJ2-3 | . | TRBV27 | 13 | TGTGCCAGCGTAGGACAGGGCACAGATACGCAGTATTTT | CASVGQGTDTQYF
. | TRBJ1-1 | . | TRBV23-1 | 16 | TGCGCCAGCAGTCACAATATGGAGGGGAGCAACACTGAAGCTTTCTTT | CASSHNMEGSNTEAFF
TRBD1 | TRBJ1-3 | few | TRBV5-6 | 15 | TGTGCCAGCAGCCCAGGGGGAACCTCTGGAAACACCATATATTTT | CASSPGGTSGNTIYF
TRBD1 | TRBJ1-1 | . | TRBV5-1 | 14 | TGCGCCAGCAGCTCCACAGGGGCTGACACTGAAGCTTTCTTT | CASSSTGADTEAFF
. | TRBJ1-4 | . | TRBV6-5 | 14 | TGTGCCAGCAGCCCGGGACTGATTAATGAAAAACTGTTTTTT | CASSPGLINEKLFF
. | TRBJ1-5 | . | TRBV18 | 16 | TGTGCCAGCTCGCAGGGTATTGGAGATAGCAATCAGCCCCAGCATTTT | CASSQGIGDSNQPQHF
TRBD1 | TRBJ1-5 | . | TRBV2 | 15 | TGTGCCAGCAAGATGGACAGGGAGGGCAATCAGCCCCAGCATTTT | CASKMDREGNQPQHF
TRBD1 | TRBJ1-2 | many | TRBV7-8 | 16 | TGTGCCAGCAGCTTAGCGCGCGGGACAGCGGGTAGGGGCTACACCTTC | CASSLARGTAGRGYTF
TRBD2 | TRBJ2-3 | . | TRBV6-5 | 15 | TGTGCCAGCAGACTTAGCGGGGGTATGCCAGATACGCAGTATTTT | CASRLSGGMPDTQYF
TRBD1 | TRBJ1-2 | . | TRBV3-1/TRBV3-2 | 15 | TGTGCCAGCAGCCACATTGACAGGGTGTTTTATGGCTACACCTTC | CASSHIDRVFYGYTF
TRBD1 | TRBJ1-5 | few | TRBV6-2/TRBV6-3 | 15 | TGTGCCAGCAGTTACACCGGGACAGAGAATCAGCCCCAGCATTTT | CASSYTGTENQPQHF
. | TRBJ1-3 | many | TRBV27 | 16 | TGTGCCAGCAGTCCCCAGGGGCGGATCTCTGGAAACACCATATATTTT | CASSPQGRISGNTIYF
. | TRBJ2-5 | . | TRBV7-3 | 14 | TGTGCCAGCAGCTTGGGAGGACTCCAAGAGACCCAGTACTTC | CASSLGGLQETQYF
TRBD1 | TRBJ2-3 | . | TRBV3-1/TRBV3-2 | 19 | TGTGCCAGCAGCCAAGAGCCCCCGGGACAGGTCTTACGCGGGGATACGCAGTATTTT | CASSQEPPGQVLRGDTQYF
. | TRBJ1-2 | . | TRBV5-1 | 16 | TGCGCCAGCAGCGCGGAGGTCCGGGACTCCGTTTATGGCTACACCTTC | CASSAEVRDSVYGYTF
. | TRBJ1-5 | . | TRBV30 | 15 | TGTGCCTGGAGTGTCCAAGGACTGATGAATCAGCCCCAGCATTTT | CAWSVQGLMNQPQHF
TRBD2 | TRBJ2-1 | . | TRBV18 | 17 | TGTGCCAGCTCACCAGTGGCGGGGGTTGCCCCTAACAATGAGCAGTTCTTC | CASSPVAGVAPNNEQFF
. | TRBJ1-1 | . | TRBV14 | 16 | TGTGCCAGCAGCCCAAGAGCGGGAGCCCGGGGCACTGAAGCTTTCTTT | CASSPRAGARGTEAFF
. | TRBJ1-1 | . | TRBV25-1 | 15 | TGTGCCAGCAGTGAAATATCAACAGGAAACACTGAAGCTTTCTTT | CASSEISTGNTEAFF
. | TRBJ2-3 | . | TRBV3-1/TRBV3-2 | 15 | TGTGCCAGCAGCCCTACAGGTGGGCTCGGGGATACGCAGTATTTT | CASSPTGGLGDTQYF
. | TRBJ1-2 | once | TRBV5-6 | 14 | TGTGCCAGCAGCTTGGGACACCAAAACTATGGCTACACCTTC | CASSLGHQNYGYTF
. | TRBJ1-2 | few | TRBV7-9 | 17 | TGTGCCAGCAGCTTAGCGTCTGGGGCCCCGTGGAGTGGTGGCTACACCTTC | CASSLASGAPWSGGYTF
. | TRBJ2-1 | . | TRBV10-2 | 14 | TGCGCCAGCAGTGAGTCGGCTACGGGCAATGAGCAGTTCTTC | CASSESATGNEQFF
. | TRBJ1-1 | . | TRBV2 | 12 | TGTGCCAGCAGTGACCCTCACACTGAAGCTTTCTTT | CASSDPHTEAFF
. | TRBJ1-5 | . | TRBV28 | 14 | TGTGCCAGCAGTCCCGGGACACCCCATCAGCCCCAGCATTTT | CASSPGTPHQPQHF